This passage covers 23 T cell receptor beta chains from one sample sequenced in a study of blood T cell repertoires in COVID-19. The table came from immunoSEQ multiplex PCR; TCRdb's copy has only in-frame clones and leaves some out. This sample carries around 300,000 clones, about 85% of them seen once, and the ten largest clones take about 4%. The sequencing input was peripheral blood. The receptors stem from a woman in her fifties or sixties with active or convalescent COVID-19.

The chain joins TRBV7-9 to TRBJ2-2, with 8 positions matching TRBD1. The V and J ends lost 5 bases and 3 bases, in that order; junction bases with no gene match: 2. The germline gives CDR1 SEHNR, CDR2 FQNEAQ (reference sequence). This CDR3 spans 14 amino acids. The CDR3 DNA sequence: TGTGCCAGCAGCGAGGGACAGGACACCGGGGAGCTGTTTTTT. Its translation: CASSEGQDTGELFF.

The chain employs TRBV6-1 and TRBJ2-3; 11 bases align to TRBD1. CDR3 size: 15 residues. Germline trimming cut 1 base from V and 4 bases from J; bases unmatched to any gene: 1. CDR1 MNHNS and CDR2 SASEGT come from the germline V gene. The CDR3 DNA sequence: TGTGCCAGCAGTGAAGGGACAGGGGGCGCAGATACGCAGTATTTT. This sequence encodes CASSEGTGGADTQYF.

The CDR3: CASSSPATGGREKLFF. The CDR3 DNA is TGTGCCAGCAGCTCCCCAGCGACAGGGGGCCGGGAAAAACTGTTTTTT. J is TRBJ1-4 and V is TRBV5-8, with TRBD1 matching over 10 bases. V shed 3 bases, J shed 8 bases, and the junction held 10 bases outside the gene matches. CDR1 and CDR2 from the germline V gene are SGHTS and YDEGEE. This CDR3 has 16 residues.

This clone occurred a few times. The chain links TRBV30 to TRBJ2-7, with D perhaps TRBD2 (5 bases). The CDR3 sequence is 15 residues long. Per the germline V gene, CDR1 is GTSNPN and CDR2 is SVGIG (reference sequence). The V end was cut by 3 bases, the J end by 6 bases, with 21 bases between. CDR3: CAWRSTSTSSSEQYF. For the CDR3, the DNA is TGTGCCTGGAGATCCACTAGTACCTCATCGAGCGAGCAGTACTTC. The full variable domain, its missing parts supplied by reference TRBV30 and TRBJ2-7, is SQTIHQWPATLVQPVGSPLSLECTVEGTSNPNLYWYRQAAGRGLQLLFYSVGIGQISSEVPQNLSASRPQDRQFILSSKKLLLSDSGFYLCAWRSTSTSSSEQYFGPGTRLTVT.

Here the CDR3 DNA reads TGTGCCAGCAGTTACCAGGGGGTAAGGACTGAAGCTTTCTTT. As protein: CASSYQGVRTEAFF. This rearrangement joins TRBV6-5 to TRBJ1-1; 7 bases match TRBD1. Trimming at V came to 2 bases and at J to 5 bases, leaving 5 bases not matched to a gene. Germline V gene lookup returns CDR1 MNHEY and CDR2 SVGAGI. There are 14 residues in the CDR3.

The rearrangement links TRBV10-2 to TRBJ2-7; D is uncertain. The CDR3 is 11 residues long. Germline lookup yields CDR1 WSHSY and CDR2 SAAADI. The ends were cut back, 10 bases at V and 6 bases at J, with 13 bases in the middle. CDR3 sequence: CATVIRGEQYF. In DNA form, the CDR3 reads TGCGCCACCGTCATACGAGGCGAGCAGTACTTC.

V is TRBV2 and J is TRBJ1-2; 7 bases are shared with TRBD1. Germline V gene data show CDR1 as SNHLY and CDR2 as FYNNEI. V gave up 6 bases and J gave up 4 bases; unmatched junction bases: 5. The CDR3 is made up of 13 amino acids. CDR3 residues: CASSGTVFYGYTF. The CDR3 coding sequence is TGTGCCAGCAGCGGGACAGTTTTCTATGGCTACACCTTC.

This chain uses TRBV28 with TRBJ2-7, with 8 bases lining up with TRBD1. The J segment lost 1 base and the V segment lost 3 bases, leaving 2 bases of the junction unmatched. This CDR3 has 14 amino acids. The germline CDR1 and CDR2 sequences are MDHEN and SYDVKM. As DNA, the CDR3 is TGTGCCAGCAGTTTCAGGGGGCAATCCTACGAGCAGTACTTC. Protein product: CASSFRGQSYEQYF. The entire variable domain, with the rest obtained from reference TRBV28 and TRBJ2-7, is as follows: DVKVTQSSRYLVKRTGEKVFLECVQDMDHENMFWYRQDPGLGLRLIYFSYDVKMKEKGDIPEGYSVSREKKERFSLILESASTNQTSMYLCASSFRGQSYEQYFGPGTRLTVT.

This rearrangement joins TRBV28 to TRBJ2-3; possible D gene TRBD2, 7 bases. Germline CDR1 is MDHEN and CDR2 is SYDVKM. The CDR3 sequence is 11 residues long. Trimming removed 10 bases from V and 6 bases from J, with 11 bases in between. The CDR3 loop reads CATKGGDTQYF. CDR3 nucleotide sequence: TGTGCCACCAAGGGGGGGGATACGCAGTATTTT.

The rearrangement joins TRBV19 to TRBJ2-1; D may be TRBD2 (6 bases). There are 19 residues in the CDR3. The V end lost 1 base, the J end lost 3 bases, and 22 bases lay between the germline ends. CDR1 LNHDA and CDR2 SQIVND come from the germline V gene (reference sequence). CDR3 protein: CASSIGDFGTLFSYNEQFF. In DNA, the CDR3 is TGTGCCAGTAGTATAGGGGACTTCGGCACACTCTTTAGCTACAATGAGCAGTTCTTC.

This rearrangement joins TRBV7-8 to TRBJ1-4, with 7 bases identical to TRBD1. Trimming took 5 bases from V and 3 from J; bases not matched to a gene: 6. CDR1 is SGHVS and CDR2 is FQNEAQ in the germline V gene. The CDR3 loop spans 15 amino acids. CDR3 DNA: TGTGCCAGCAGCCTCTGGACAGGAGCTAATGAAAAACTGTTTTTT. As protein: CASSLWTGANEKLFF.

In regard to this clone: This sample includes further DNA sequences coding for the same CDR3. The chain uses TRBV24-1 and TRBJ2-1, with D perhaps matching TRBD1 (5 bases). The CDR3 runs to 13 residues. V was cut by 4 bases and J by 4 bases, with 7 bases left in between. Germline CDR1 reads KGHDR; CDR2 reads SFDVKD. The CDR3: CATSEAGYNEQFF. The CDR3, as DNA: TGTGCCACCAGTGAAGCAGGGTACAATGAGCAGTTCTTC.

The chain recombines TRBV28 with TRBJ2-3; possibly TRBD1 for D (6 bases). V shed 1 base and J shed 6 bases, with 8 bases lying between them. The CDR3 is 13 residues long. The germline V gene has CDR1 MDHEN and CDR2 SYDVKM. CDR3 amino acids: CASSLLRGDTQYF. CDR3 coding DNA: TGTGCCAGCAGTTTATTGAGGGGGGATACGCAGTATTTT.

V gene TRBV2 combines with J gene TRBJ1-1; no firm D call. V lost 6 bases to trimming and J lost 0 bases, with 11 bases between them. This CDR3 has 14 amino acids. Germline values: CDR1 SNHLY, CDR2 FYNNEI. CDR3 nucleotide sequence: TGTGCCAGCAGGTTATCCCAGATGAACACTGAAGCTTTCTTT. It is translated as CASRLSQMNTEAFF.

This clone was observed once. The V and J genes are TRBV28 and TRBJ1-2, with a weak D call TRBD1 (6 bases). V lost 6 bases to trimming and J lost 10 bases, with 18 bases between them. The V gene's germline CDR1 is MDHEN and CDR2 SYDVKM. This CDR3 spans 13 amino acids. The CDR3 DNA follows: TGTGCCAGCAGCCCCGGGACAAGTCTTATCTACACCTTC. This gives the protein CASSPGTSLIYTF.

About this clone: An end of the junction differs from the germline gene, which may be a read error. This chain joins TRBV7-7 and TRBJ2-1; D is perhaps TRBD2 (6 bases). Germline V CDR1 and CDR2: SSHAT, FNYEAQ (reference sequence). CDR3 length equals 13 residues. The CDR3 DNA is TGTGCTAGCAGCCTGGGACTTTTCAATGAGCAGTTCTTC. Residues: CASSLGLFNEQFF.

The V and J genes are TRBV12-5 and TRBJ2-7, with 8 nucleotides matching TRBD2. Germline V lookup: CDR1 LGHNT, CDR2 FRNRAP. This CDR3 contains 15 residues. Losses at the gene ends were 2 bases for V and 3 bases for J; bases not matched to a gene: 6. The CDR3 DNA reads TGTGCTAGTGGTTTGTATCGCGCGGGAGGCTACGAGCAGTACTTC. Amino acids: CASGLYRAGGYEQYF.

The gene calls are TRBV7-9 and TRBJ1-2, with D possibly being TRBD1 (6 bases). V was trimmed by 5 bases and J by 2 bases, leaving 15 bases between them. The CDR3 sequence is 15 residues long. Germline CDR1 reads SEHNR; CDR2 reads FQNEAQ (reference sequence). CDR3 bases: TGTGCCAGCAGCGCGGGGGGGCGGAGGAACTATGGCTACACCTTC. This sequence encodes CASSAGGRRNYGYTF.

The chain is built from TRBV20-1 and TRBJ1-1; D is possibly TRBD1 (5 bases). The CDR3 contains 15 residues. Germline lookup yields CDR1 DFQATT and CDR2 SNEGSKA (reference sequence). V lost 3 bases and J lost 10, with 24 bases in between. CDR3 coding DNA: TGCAGTGCTAGTCTCGAAGGGCAGGGCGAGGTAAGAGCTTTCTTT. Protein product: CSASLEGQGEVRAFF.

The chain joins TRBV28 to TRBJ1-4, with 9 bases fitting TRBD1. The CDR3 is 18 residues long. V lost 3 bases, J lost 2 bases, and 10 bases stayed unmatched. The V gene's germline CDR1 is MDHEN and CDR2 SYDVKM. For the CDR3, the DNA is TGTGCCAGCAGTTTCCTCGTCCCGGGACAGGGCACTAATGAAAAACTGTTTTTT. Encoded protein: CASSFLVPGQGTNEKLFF.

This chain links TRBV19 with TRBJ1-2, with D uncertain. CDR1 is LNHDA and CDR2 is SQIVND in the germline V gene (reference sequence). Trimming cost V 3 bases and J 5 bases, with 16 bases left between them. This CDR3 has 15 amino acids. The chain's CDR3 is CASSIAAEPAYGYTF. In nucleotides, the CDR3 is TGTGCCAGTAGTATTGCTGCGGAACCCGCGTATGGCTACACCTTC.

The CDR3, as DNA: TGTGCCAGCAGCGTAGATGGAGGGACAGGGGTTAGGCCCCAGCATTTT. The encoded protein is CASSVDGGTGVRPQHF. The chain is built from TRBV9 and TRBJ1-5; 10 bases are a match to TRBD1. The V segment lost 0 bases and the J segment 9 bases; nucleotides outside the gene matches: 9. CDR1 is SGDLS, CDR2 YYNGEE, per germline. This CDR3 spans 16 amino acids. Filled out from reference TRBV9 and TRBJ1-5, the complete variable domain reads DSGVTQTPKHLITATGQRVTLRCSPRSGDLSVYWYQQSLDQGLQFLIQYYNGEERAKGNILERFSAQQFPDLHSELNLSSLELGDSALYFCASSVDGGTGVRPQHFGDGTRLSIL.

The CDR3 is CASTSTPSSYNEQFF. Written as DNA, the CDR3 is TGTGCCAGTACCTCTACGCCCTCCTCCTACAATGAGCAGTTCTTC. The genes are TRBV19 and TRBJ2-1, with D unclear. Trimming stripped 7 bases from V and 0 bases from J, with 13 bases between. CDR1 is LNHDA, CDR2 SQIVND, per germline (reference sequence). The CDR3 spans 15 residues.